This TCR beta chain was retrieved from a study of siplizumab effects on memory and regulatory T cells. Trimming cost V 4 bases and J 7 bases; bases outside gene matches: 3. CDR1 and CDR2 (germline): MDHEN, SYDVKM. The CDR3 runs to 12 residues. The assay was immunoSEQ multiplex PCR, and TCRdb's table has in-frame clones only and misses some. The table shows about 100,000 clones, with roughly 94% occurring only once. This receptor was taken from a human donor in good health. The sequenced material came from non-Treg CD4+ T cells sorted from blood. The genes are TRBV28 and TRBJ1-1; 7 bases are a match to TRBD1. The CDR3, as DNA: TGTGCCAGCAGTTCCTGGACAGGTGAAGCTTTCTTT. Protein sequence: CASSSWTGEAFF.